This TCR beta chain derives from a study of cytomegalovirus exposure and HLA in healthy donors. Use of 60 Vbeta and 13 Jbeta primers characterized the PCR. The table came from immunoSEQ multiplex PCR; TCRdb's copy has only in-frame clones and leaves some out. The table lists 90,000 to 100,000 clones, roughly three quarters of them singletons. The CDR3 has 14 residues. The germline gives CDR1 MDHEN, CDR2 SYDVKM. V dropped 7 bases and J dropped 2; count of bases not matched to a gene: 3. This clone was seen only a few times. Each donor was nominally healthy when sampled (though unrecorded immune exposures were likely).

The source material was PBMCs. The genes are TRBV28 and TRBJ1-5; TRBD1 matches at 9 bases. The sequence was obtained from a female donor in good health and CMV-seronegative. CDR3 protein: CASTRDRGNQPQHF. CDR3 nucleotide sequence: TGTGCCAGCACCCGGGACAGGGGCAATCAGCCCCAGCATTTT.